A single sample gave rise to the 28 T cell receptor beta chains below, sequenced in a study of cytomegalovirus exposure and HLA in healthy donors. PCR involved 60 Vbeta and 13 Jbeta primers. Clones were sequenced by immunoSEQ multiplex PCR, and TCRdb holds only the in-frame ones, with some missing. Among 100,000 to 150,000 clones listed, about 70% were seen once. Sequencing was performed on PBMCs. Receptors originate from a woman aged 60-75 years in good health and CMV-seropositive.

The chain uses TRBV10-3 and TRBJ1-5; 7 nucleotides match TRBD1. This CDR3 spans 13 amino acids. Germline values: CDR1 ENHRY, CDR2 SYGVKD. The J segment lost 1 base and the V segment lost 6 bases, leaving 0 bases of the junction unmatched. In DNA form, the CDR3 reads TGTGCCATCAGGGGACAGAGCAATCAGCCCCAGCATTTT. It codes for CAIRGQSNQPQHF.

This rearrangement joins TRBV5-6 to TRBJ2-7, with D possibly matching TRBD1 (6 bases). The CDR3 is made up of 12 amino acids. Trimming pared 4 bases from V and 7 bases from J, leaving 12 bases between. From germline, CDR1 is SGHDT and CDR2 YYEEEE. The CDR3 is CASSMGTPEQYF. The CDR3 DNA reads as TGTGCCAGCAGCATGGGGACACCTGAGCAGTACTTC.

This chain links TRBV9 with TRBJ2-3; D unresolved. With 4 bases removed from V and 2 bases from J, the gap between germline ends came to 8 bases. CDR3 length: 13 residues. Germline CDR1 and CDR2: SGDLS and YYNGEE. The CDR3 here is CASSPDNTDTQYF. The CDR3 DNA is TGTGCCAGCAGCCCAGACAACACAGATACGCAGTATTTT.

The rearrangement uses TRBV7-2 and TRBJ1-3; D not resolved. The CDR3 runs 15 residues. Trimming stripped 8 bases from V and 0 bases from J, with 14 bases between. Germline CDR1 SGHTA, CDR2 FQGNSA. Written as DNA, the CDR3 is TGTGCCAGCGGATGGGAGGGCTACTCTGGAAACACCATATATTTT. Protein product: CASGWEGYSGNTIYF.

This clone turned up a few times. The V and J genes are TRBV5-5 and TRBJ2-3; possibly TRBD1 for D (7 bases). The CDR3 is 18 amino acids. Per the germline V gene, CDR1 is SGHKS and CDR2 is YYEKEE (reference sequence). The germline V and J ends were trimmed by 2 bases and 0 bases, with 19 bases remaining between them. The CDR3 DNA reads TGTGCCAGCAGCTTCAGGGGCTGGAGGGACAGTAGCACAGATACGCAGTATTTT. Translated, it gives CASSFRGWRDSSTDTQYF.

The rearrangement joins TRBV23-1 to TRBJ1-1, with TRBD1 identical over 9 bases. TRBV23-1 falls under the ORF class, with uncertain function. Losses at the gene ends were 10 bases for V and 5 bases for J; bases not matched to a gene: 17. This CDR3 has 16 amino acids. This CDR3 reads CATVRYPRTGVTEAFF. In nucleotides, the CDR3 is TGCGCCACCGTTAGGTACCCTCGGACAGGGGTAACTGAAGCTTTCTTT.

The chain carries TRBV6-1 and TRBJ1-2; weak D call: TRBD1 (5 bases). This CDR3 comprises 14 residues. Trimming took 7 bases from V and 6 from J, leaving 18 bases between them. Germline values: CDR1 MNHNS, CDR2 SASEGT. The chain's CDR3 is CASIVTEVWHGYTF. In DNA form, the CDR3 reads TGTGCCAGCATAGTGACAGAAGTGTGGCATGGCTACACCTTC.

The chain employs TRBV10-1 and TRBJ2-5, with no clear D. Trimming shortened V by 0 bases and J by 2 bases, and 10 bases separated the two germline ends. The CDR3 loop spans 15 amino acids. Germline V lookup: CDR1 WNHNN, CDR2 SYGVQD (reference sequence). CDR3 in DNA: TGCGCCAGCAGTGAGTCAAAGGCAGGACAAGAGACCCAGTACTTC. It codes for CASSESKAGQETQYF.

V gene TRBV5-1 combines with J gene TRBJ1-1; a weak D match, TRBD1 (5 bases). This CDR3 spans 13 amino acids. V was cut by 5 bases and J by 6 bases, with 14 bases left in between. CDR1 and CDR2 (germline): SGHRS, YFSETQ. The CDR3 nucleotides are TGCGCCAGCAGTTCGGGGGAGAAGGCTGAAGCTTTCTTT. Protein: CASSSGEKAEAFF.

The J gene is TRBJ1-2, the V gene TRBV10-3; 7 bases agree with TRBD1. CDR3 length equals 12 residues. V shed 8 bases, J shed 6 bases, and the junction held 6 bases outside the gene matches. Germline V CDR1 and CDR2: ENHRY, SYGVKD. CDR3 coding DNA: TGTGCCATCCGGACAGGCACCAATGGCTACACCTTC. Its translation: CAIRTGTNGYTF.

In this sample, this clone turned up a few times. The rearrangement joins TRBV6-1 to TRBJ1-1, with TRBD1 as a possible D gene (6 bases). The CDR3 extends over 13 amino acids. CDR1 MNHNS and CDR2 SASEGT come from the germline V gene. V gave up 2 bases and J gave up 8 bases, with 12 bases separating them. The CDR3 loop reads CASSELRGQEAFF. CDR3 DNA: TGTGCCAGCAGTGAATTGCGGGGGCAGGAAGCTTTCTTT.

The genes are TRBV7-9 and TRBJ1-6; 7 bases line up with TRBD1. Germline trimming cut 4 bases from V and 2 bases from J; bases unmatched to any gene: 8. The germline CDR1 and CDR2 sequences are SEHNR and FQNEAQ (reference sequence). This CDR3 has 17 residues. The CDR3 region has the DNA TGTGCCAGCAGCTCCCTGACAGGGAGCCCCTATAATTCACCCCTCCACTTT. It specifies CASSSLTGSPYNSPLHF.

The chain combines TRBV7-9 with TRBJ2-7, with TRBD1 matching 7 bases. The trim removed 7 bases at V and 0 bases at J, leaving 12 bases unmatched. From germline, CDR1 is SEHNR and CDR2 FQNEAQ (reference sequence). The length of the CDR3 is 16 residues. CDR3 bases: TGTGCCAGCAACAAAGGGACCGGGACAGTCTCCTACGAGCAGTACTTC. It specifies CASNKGTGTVSYEQYF.

The chain joins TRBV6-1 to TRBJ1-1; a possible D gene is TRBD1 (5 bases). The germline V gene has CDR1 MNHNS and CDR2 SASEGT. V lost 5 bases to trimming and J lost 4 bases, with 14 bases between them. The CDR3 totals 14 residues. The CDR3: CASSSPQGGTEAFF. The CDR3 DNA reads as TGTGCCAGCAGTTCCCCGCAGGGTGGCACTGAAGCTTTCTTT.

CDR3 nucleotides: TGTGCCAGCAGTTGGTCAAGCGGGGACTCTGGAAACACCATATATTTT. Translation gives CASSWSSGDSGNTIYF. The chain recombines TRBV6-5 with TRBJ1-3; D unresolved. The CDR3 totals 16 residues. Looked up from germline, CDR1 is MNHEY and CDR2 is SVGAGI. Trimming shortened V by 4 bases and J by 0 bases, and 13 bases separated the two germline ends.

In this sample, this clone turned up once. The CDR3 DNA is TGTGCCAGCAGTGCTCAGGGGCGTGGGCAGCCCCAGCATTTT. This sequence encodes CASSAQGRGQPQHF. The genes are TRBV2 and TRBJ1-5; tentatively, D is TRBD1 (6 bases). Germline CDR1 is SNHLY and CDR2 is FYNNEI. Trimming stripped 4 bases from V and 7 bases from J, with 14 bases between. The CDR3 loop spans 14 amino acids.

V and J are TRBV9 and TRBJ2-1, with 9 bases identical to TRBD1. The CDR3 has 15 residues. J gave up 2 bases and V 4 bases, and 4 bases lay outside the gene matches. Germline loops: CDR1 SGDLS, CDR2 YYNGEE. The CDR3 region has the DNA TGTGCCAGCAGCAGGACAGGGGACGCCTACAATGAGCAGTTCTTC. Its protein is CASSRTGDAYNEQFF. Looking up the rest from reference TRBV9 and TRBJ2-1 gives the full variable domain: DSGVTQTPKHLITATGQRVTLRCSPRSGDLSVYWYQQSLDQGLQFLIQYYNGEERAKGNILERFSAQQFPDLHSELNLSSLELGDSALYFCASSRTGDAYNEQFFGPGTRLTVL.

The chain uses TRBV7-9 and TRBJ2-3; weak D call: TRBD1 (6 bases). The V and J ends lost 6 bases and 2 bases respectively, with 15 bases between them. This CDR3 is built from 15 residues. Per the germline V gene, CDR1 is SEHNR and CDR2 is FQNEAQ (reference sequence). For the CDR3, the DNA is TGTGCCAGCAGACCCCAGGGGTCCTTCACAGATACGCAGTATTTT. Its translation: CASRPQGSFTDTQYF. Complete variable domain (other parts from reference TRBV7-9 and TRBJ2-3): DTGVSQNPRHKITKRGQNVTFRCDPISEHNRLYWYRQTLGQGPEFLTYFQNEAQLEKSRLLSDRFSAERPKGSFSTLEIQRTEQGDSAMYLCASRPQGSFTDTQYFGPGTRLTVL.

CDR3 region: CASSDPFTGNEKLFF. The CDR3 nucleotides read TGTGCCAGCAGTGACCCCTTCACGGGTAATGAAAAACTGTTTTTT. The chain is built from TRBV2 and TRBJ1-4; D unclear. Germline values: CDR1 SNHLY, CDR2 FYNNEI. The CDR3 runs 15 residues. Trimming cost V 3 bases and J 4 bases, with 12 bases left between them.

The chain combines TRBV2 with TRBJ1-4, with 8 positions matching TRBD1. The CDR3 covers 14 residues. Per the germline V gene, CDR1 is SNHLY and CDR2 is FYNNEI. The V gene end was trimmed by 3 bases and the J gene end by 8 bases; junction bases not matched to a gene: 5. CDR3 residues: CASSDGGTGEKLFF. In DNA, the CDR3 is TGTGCCAGCAGTGATGGGGGGACAGGCGAAAAACTGTTTTTT.

CDR3 bases: TGTGCCAGCAGTGGTTTTCCATCTGGAAACACCATATATTTT. Translation: CASSGFPSGNTIYF. The chain has TRBV2 and TRBJ1-3; D remains unclear. Trimming left V 4 bases short and J 1 base short, with 8 bases between. This CDR3 region has 14 residues. CDR1 is SNHLY, CDR2 FYNNEI, per germline.

CDR3 nucleotide sequence: TGCGCCAGCAGAAAGACAGGGGTCGGCGAGACCCAGTACTTC. Residues: CASRKTGVGETQYF. The chain combines TRBV10-2 with TRBJ2-5; 8 bases map to TRBD1. The CDR3 is made up of 14 amino acids. Germline V gene data show CDR1 as WSHSY and CDR2 as SAAADI. Losses at the gene ends were 6 bases for V and 5 bases for J; bases not matched to a gene: 8.

This clone showed up just a few times. In the same sample, other DNA sequences code for this CDR3. The chain joins TRBV19 to TRBJ1-1; 9 bases are shared with TRBD1. This CDR3 is built from 13 residues. Germline V gene sequence: CDR1 LNHDA, CDR2 SQIVND (reference sequence). V shed 5 bases and J 4 bases; nucleotides not matched to a gene: 2. The CDR3 region has the DNA TGTGCCAGTAGTGTGACAGGGGGCACTGAAGCTTTCTTT. It encodes CASSVTGGTEAFF.

V gene TRBV5-4 combines with J gene TRBJ1-6; D unresolved. Germline V gives CDR1 SGHNT, CDR2 YYREEE (reference sequence). Trimming cost V 0 bases and J 7 bases, with 8 bases left between them. This CDR3 contains 14 residues. The CDR3 DNA sequence: TGTGCCAGCAGCTTGGACAGCCAGAATTCACCCCTCCACTTT. It codes for CASSLDSQNSPLHF. Supplemented by reference TRBV5-4 and TRBJ1-6, the full variable domain reads ETGVTQSPTHLIKTRGQQVTLRCSSQSGHNTVSWYQQALGQGPQFIFQYYREEENGRGNFPPRFSGLQFPNYSSELNVNALELDDSALYLCASSLDSQNSPLHFGNGTRLTVT.

J is TRBJ1-1 and V is TRBV4-1, with 9 nucleotides matching TRBD1. The germline V gene encodes CDR1 MGHRA and CDR2 YSYEKL. Trimming took 0 bases from V and 4 from J; bases not matched to a gene: 9. The CDR3 has 17 residues. The CDR3 sequence: CASSQERTGGVGTEAFF. CDR3 nucleotides: TGCGCCAGCAGCCAAGAAAGAACAGGGGGCGTAGGCACTGAAGCTTTCTTT.

The chain employs TRBV18 and TRBJ1-6; possibly TRBD1 for D (5 bases). Germline V CDR1 and CDR2: KGHSH, LQKENI. Between the trimmed V and J ends, which lost 0 bases and 9 bases, there was a span of 18 bases. The CDR3 totals 17 residues. This CDR3 reads CASSPPIRQGYGSPLHF. CDR3 DNA: TGTGCCAGCTCACCACCGATAAGGCAGGGCTATGGTTCACCCCTCCACTTT.

The chain has TRBV5-1 and TRBJ1-1; 9 nucleotides match TRBD1. Trimming took 4 bases from V and 10 from J; bases not matched to a gene: 20. CDR1 is SGHRS, CDR2 YFSETQ, per germline. The CDR3 is 17 amino acids. CDR3 region: CASSEDRGPAGPGGAFF. CDR3 bases: TGCGCCAGCAGCGAGGACAGGGGTCCGGCCGGGCCCGGAGGAGCTTTCTTT.

The DNA of the CDR3 is TGTGCCAGCTTTCCGTGGAACAGGGGGCACACTGAAGCTTTCTTT. This sequence encodes CASFPWNRGHTEAFF. The chain recombines TRBV2 with TRBJ1-1; the match to TRBD1 covers 9 bases. Per germline, CDR1 SNHLY and CDR2 FYNNEI. The J segment lost 3 bases and the V segment lost 8 bases, leaving 10 bases of the junction unmatched. This CDR3 is built from 15 residues.